The 10 T cell receptor beta chains below all came from one sample that was sequenced in a study of shared clonotypes between healthy human individuals. Sequenced by immunoSEQ multiplex PCR; TCRdb stores in-frame clones only, minus some. The data hold about 1.1 million clones, with around three quarters observed a single time. The sequenced sample consisted of memory CD4+ T cells from PBMCs. Subset specified: CD45RA-negative fraction. The receptors originated from a man younger than 30 in good health. Some clones in this sample may be carry-over from other donors' samples.

This clone was counted only a few times. The chain couples TRBV9 to TRBJ2-3; D remains ambiguous. Germline V lookup: CDR1 SGDLS, CDR2 YYNGEE. V lost 0 bases and J lost 4, with 6 bases in between. The CDR3 has 13 residues. CDR3 region: CASSVAGPDTQYF. CDR3 sequence (DNA): TGTGCCAGCAGCGTAGCAGGCCCAGATACGCAGTATTTT.

Note on this clone: Other nucleotide sequences in the sample specify the same CDR3. The chain is built from TRBV5-1 and TRBJ1-4, with TRBD1 matching 9 bases. The CDR3 contains 14 residues. After removal of 4 bases from V and 5 bases from J, the junction contained 3 bases not matched to a gene. Germline values: CDR1 SGHRS, CDR2 YFSETQ. This CDR3 reads CASSTGQGNEKLFF. CDR3 in DNA: TGCGCCAGCAGCACCGGACAGGGGAATGAAAAACTGTTTTTT.

This chain connects TRBV7-9 to TRBJ1-1; a possible D gene is TRBD1 (5 bases). The CDR3 sequence is 14 residues long. The germline V gene encodes CDR1 SEHNR and CDR2 FQNEAQ (reference sequence). V shed 3 bases and J shed 4 bases, with 12 bases lying between them. In DNA, the CDR3 is TGTGCCAGCAGCTTTGGCAGGGCGGGCACTGAAGCTTTCTTT. Amino acid sequence: CASSFGRAGTEAFF.

The V call is TRBV28, the J call TRBJ2-7, with D uncertain. The CDR3 runs to 13 residues. V lost 3 bases and J 2 bases, leaving 8 bases between the germline ends. Germline V gene lookup returns CDR1 MDHEN and CDR2 SYDVKM. The CDR3 sequence: CASSFTETYEQYF. In DNA form, the CDR3 reads TGTGCCAGCAGTTTTACAGAAACCTACGAGCAGTACTTC. Using reference TRBV28 and TRBJ2-7 for the parts outside the CDR3, the full variable domain is DVKVTQSSRYLVKRTGEKVFLECVQDMDHENMFWYRQDPGLGLRLIYFSYDVKMKEKGDIPEGYSVSREKKERFSLILESASTNQTSMYLCASSFTETYEQYFGPGTRLTVT.

The gene calls are TRBV2 and TRBJ1-5; the D gene is possibly TRBD1 (6 bases). V was cut by 5 bases and J by 7 bases, with 15 bases left in between. This CDR3 region has 14 residues. CDR1 and CDR2 from the germline V gene are SNHLY and FYNNEI. The CDR3 region is CASSPSLQGQPQHF. CDR3 coding DNA: TGTGCCAGCAGTCCTAGTCTACAGGGACAGCCCCAGCATTTT.

This chain uses TRBV19 with TRBJ2-1, with TRBD2 matching 7 bases. With V trimmed by 7 bases and J by 0 bases, 6 bases remained unmatched. The germline CDR1 and CDR2 sequences are LNHDA and SQIVND (reference sequence). The CDR3 has 15 amino acids. The CDR3 loop is CASTIGGSSYNEQFF. CDR3 sequence (DNA): TGTGCCAGTACCATCGGCGGGAGCTCCTACAATGAGCAGTTCTTC.

The chain employs TRBV27 and TRBJ2-3, with 8 bases lining up with TRBD2. CDR1 and CDR2 from the germline V gene are MNHEY and SMNVEV (reference sequence). CDR3 size: 12 residues. Trimming at V came to 8 bases and at J to 5 bases, leaving 3 bases not matched to a gene. The CDR3 protein is CASRSGGDTQYF. The CDR3 DNA is TGTGCCAGCCGGAGCGGGGGAGATACGCAGTATTTT.

As regards this clone: Possible read error: a much larger clone is one base away. Other DNA sequences within the sample encode an identical CDR3. V usage is TRBV5-6 and J usage is TRBJ1-5; D gene ambiguous. This CDR3 is built from 14 residues. Germline loops: CDR1 SGHDT, CDR2 YYEEEE. CDR3 nucleotides: TGTGCCAGCAGCTTGGGGCCGGGAGAACAGCCCCAGCATTTC. It specifies CASSLGPGEQPQHF.

V usage is TRBV15 and J usage is TRBJ1-1; D not resolved. This CDR3 region has 13 residues. V lost 0 bases, J lost 6 bases, and 8 bases lay in between. Germline-derived CDR1 and CDR2 are LNHNV and YYDKDF (reference sequence). Written as DNA, the CDR3 is TGTGCCACCAGCAGAGATCTGTCAGCTGAAGCTTTCTTT. This translates into CATSRDLSAEAFF.

The chain employs TRBV14 and TRBJ2-1; D remains ambiguous. From germline, CDR1 is SGHDN and CDR2 FVKESK. The CDR3 consists of 14 residues. With 4 bases removed from V and 8 bases from J, the gap between germline ends came to 15 bases. CDR3 sequence (DNA): TGTGCCAGCAGCCCACGATGGTCTGCGGATGAGCAGTTCTTC. Amino acid sequence: CASSPRWSADEQFF.